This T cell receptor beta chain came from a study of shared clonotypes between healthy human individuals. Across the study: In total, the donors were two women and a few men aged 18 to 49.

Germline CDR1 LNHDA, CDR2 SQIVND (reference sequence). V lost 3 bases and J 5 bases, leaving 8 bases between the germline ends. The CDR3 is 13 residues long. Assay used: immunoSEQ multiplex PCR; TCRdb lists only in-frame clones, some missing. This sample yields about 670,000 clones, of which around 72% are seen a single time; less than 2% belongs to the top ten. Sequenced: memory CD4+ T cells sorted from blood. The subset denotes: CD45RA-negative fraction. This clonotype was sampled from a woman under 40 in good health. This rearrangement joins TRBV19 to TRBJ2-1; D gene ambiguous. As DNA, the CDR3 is TGTGCCAGTAGTATCGGGCAGAACAATGAGCAGTTCTTC. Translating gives CASSIGQNNEQFF. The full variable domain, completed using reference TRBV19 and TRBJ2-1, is DGGITQSPKYLFRKEGQNVTLSCEQNLNHDAMYWYRQDPGQGLRLIYYSQIVNDFQKGDIAEGYSVSREKKESFPLTVTSAQKNPTAFYLCASSIGQNNEQFFGPGTRLTVL.